Listed below are T cell receptor beta chains from one sample, sequenced in a study of blood T cell repertoires in COVID-19. Using immunoSEQ multiplex PCR, the repertoire was profiled, and TCRdb retains in-frame clones only, with some absent. The table shows 100,000 to 150,000 clones, with roughly 90% occurring only once. The sequencing sample was made of peripheral blood. The receptors derive from a man aged 50-59 years with acute or convalescent COVID-19. Both conserved end residues are trimmed from each CDR3.

>TRBJ1-1|TRBV5-1
ASSYVPGGTEAF
>TRBJ1-4|TRBV11-2
ASSFVAGEKLF
>TRBJ1-2|TRBV27
ASSSTGIRGYT
>TRBJ1-2|TRBV5-1
ASSLFQDYYT
>TRBJ1-1|TRBV10-3
AISESGGTEAF
>TRBJ1-1|TRBV3-1/TRBV3-2
ASSHRDRGPGSEAF
>TRBJ1-4|TRBV5-1
ASSLAGTGKEKLF
>TRBJ1-1|TRBV19
ASSYDRGVRETTEAF
>TRBJ2-1|TRBV5-6
ASSGGLAVNNEQF
>TRBJ2-1|TRBV14
ASSQLTSNEQF
>TRBJ2-2|TRBV5-1
ASSLAGSNTGELF
>TRBJ1-6|TRBV7-9
ASSPGGQTYGNSPLH
>TRBJ2-3|TRBV7-2
ASSSNGYGNPKATQY
>TRBJ2-5|TRBV18
ASSPRGSQVETQY
>TRBJ2-7|TRBV4-1
ASSPGQTLNYEQY
>TRBJ2-3|TRBV2
ASMFRATGDTQY
>TRBJ2-1|TRBV27
ASRGSGRVVNEQF
>TRBJ1-5|TRBV6-5
ASRRTGGDQPQH
>TRBJ1-1|TRBV10-2
ASSDGRQGNTEAF
>TRBJ1-1|TRBV6-5
ASSYRQGNTEAF
>TRBJ2-5|TRBV7-2
ASSLAFSLAGQETQY
>TRBJ2-1|TRBV27
ASSARGPGNEQF
>TRBJ1-1|TRBV29-1
SVPLVLGQPMNTEAF
>TRBJ2-3|TRBV6-1
ASSERQGARAADTQY
>TRBJ2-1|TRBV7-8
ASSLGSGVISYNEQF
>TRBJ2-2|TRBV3-1/TRBV3-2
ASSQDLRDTGELF
>TRBJ2-5|TRBV6-4
ASSDPIQGRVHQETQY
>TRBJ2-5|TRBV5-6
ASSQQTVEETQY
>TRBJ2-7|TRBV27
ASSLQGGFYEQY
>TRBJ2-1|TRBV27
ASSSRGNLYNEQF
>TRBJ1-6|TRBV10-3
AISPGTGRSPLH
>TRBJ2-7|TRBV11-2
ASSLDGWALAEYEQY
>TRBJ2-1|TRBV7-2
ASSLTSGSSNEQF
>TRBJ1-2|TRBV24-1
ATSDTGQGYGYT
>TRBJ1-2|TRBV19
ASTPKTRKTFNYGYT
>TRBJ1-1|TRBV7-8
ASSLRQMNTEAF
>TRBJ2-3|TRBV9
ASSVDNGGTTDTQY
>TRBJ2-7|TRBV15
ATSLGRGATYEQY
>TRBJ2-2|TRBV5-4
ASSTARTSGSNTGELF
>TRBJ2-7|TRBV11-3
ASSLGGGNEQY
>TRBJ1-1|TRBV5-1
ASSLVGHGNTEAF
>TRBJ2-1|TRBV15
ATSGDSSYNEQF
>TRBJ2-7|TRBV11-3
ASSLVASVYEQY
>TRBJ1-1|TRBV24-1
ATGADLRGREVRNTEAF
>TRBJ2-7|TRBV7-2
ASSFSPGTSYEQY
>TRBJ1-3|TRBV30
AQRGRGGNTIY
>TRBJ2-2|TRBV5-1
ASSWGTAGNTGELF
>TRBJ2-1|TRBV29-1
SVDSGGPEQF
>TRBJ1-2|TRBV30
AWTPRRGGYGYT
>TRBJ1-1|TRBV10-3
AIRHRDTSTEAF
>TRBJ1-2|TRBV6-6
ASSYPGGVNYGYT
>TRBJ1-3|TRBV30
AWTTGQGGNTIY
>TRBJ2-5|TRBV27
ASSTLSGSRETQY
>TRBJ2-7|TRBV13
ASSFIRGQTSYEQY
>TRBJ1-5|TRBV10-3
AISDGQINQPQH
>TRBJ2-7|TRBV7-8
ASSTSANYEQY
>TRBJ1-1|TRBV10-2
ATLSQGGSTEAF
>TRBJ2-6|TRBV7-6
ASSSRRQGVGANVLT
>TRBJ1-2|TRBV9
ASSEQGAWGYT